A single T cell receptor beta chain is shown here with its context. Antigen unknown. Treatment specified: oral pan-JAK inhibitor, 5-10 mg twice daily. The entry originates in a study of CD8+ T cells in alopecia areata. Findings and caveats of the study: Clonality in lesional scalp, especially alopecia totalis/universalis, exceeded that of normal scalp. Sequences from scalp samples also cover resident alphabeta T cells of normal skin.

Germline V gene data show CDR1 as ENHRY and CDR2 as SYGVKD. V was trimmed by 5 bases and J by 9 bases, leaving 14 bases between them. The CDR3 sequence is 14 residues long. Following extraction, RNA underwent reverse transcription to cDNA, which served as the sequencing template. Assay: immunoSEQ multiplex PCR; the TCRdb copy retains only in-frame clones and omits some. Of some 190,000 clones listed, 64% are singletons. This TCR came from a human donor with alopecia areata. The sequencing used CD4+ T cells sorted from blood, collected around week 49, from a patient treated with tofacitinib. The rearrangement joins TRBV10-3 to TRBJ1-6, with D tentatively TRBD1 (5 bases). The CDR3 loop is CAISPQGSSSPLHF. The CDR3 DNA reads as TGTGCCATCAGTCCCCAGGGTTCAAGTTCACCCCTCCACTTT.